The 2 T cell receptor beta chains listed next were all sequenced from one sample in a study of T cells in Graves' hyperthyroidism and ophthalmopathy. Amplification yielded TCR beta CDR3 regions, with RNA transcripts as the source. During a first-round RT-PCR of the TCR CDR3, the HTBI primer set was used. TCRdb re-called the multiplex PCR reads through MiXCR, storing one row per CDR3 protein. Of about 330,000 distinct CDR3 sequences in the sample, 12% to 15% were seen once. The sample comprised blood. The receptors come from a woman between 40 and 50 years old with Graves' ophthalmopathy.

This clonotype has a count of ten or more. CDR3 nucleotides: TGTGCCAGCAGCGCAGGGAATTATGGCATGAACACTGAAGCTTTCTTT. Protein: CASSAGNYGMNTEAFF. V and J are TRBV6-1 and TRBJ1-1, with D possibly matching TRBD1 (5 bases). The V end lost 6 bases, the J end lost 0 bases, and 17 bases lay between the germline ends. This CDR3 contains 16 residues. The V gene's germline CDR1 is MNHNS and CDR2 SASEGT.

This clonotype occurred many times. V gene TRBV4-2 combines with J gene TRBJ1-3; D gene unclear. Trimming cost V 0 bases and J 4 bases, with 7 bases left between them. Looked up from germline, CDR1 is LGHNA and CDR2 is YNFKEQ. The CDR3 spans 14 residues. The CDR3 DNA sequence: TGTGCCAGCAGCCAAGAGGTCGACGGAAACACCATATATTTT. Translation: CASSQEVDGNTIYF.